The clone carrying this T cell receptor beta chain has only a few counts. Its target is unknown. The entry originates in a study of early T cells in non-severe SARS-CoV-2 infection. About the research overall: Bulk RNA taken from unsorted whole blood was sequenced, leaving chains unpaired. Findings of the study overall: The study's VDJdb matching favored anti-spike CD8 responses and missed private and CD4 specificities.

The TCR library protocol was used to attach unique molecular identifiers. These identifiers were attached to individual cDNA molecules. One entry per CDR3 protein results from TCRdb running MiXCR on the 5' RACE reads. Counted here are roughly 80,000 distinct CDR3 sequences, about 11% occurring once; the ten biggest clones make up around 13%. The sequencing here drew on whole blood, taken at baseline. The clonotype was recovered from an adult who was a healthcare worker with PCR-confirmed SARS-CoV-2 infection or an uninfected control (not recorded which).

Here the CDR3 reads CASSLGQGAFNEQFF. CDR3 bases: TGTGCCAGCAGCTTAGGGCAGGGGGCTTTCAATGAGCAGTTCTTC. The chain links TRBV11-2 to TRBJ2-1; the match to TRBD1 covers 8 bases. CDR3 size: 15 residues. Germline values: CDR1 SGHAT, CDR2 FQNNGV. With V trimmed by 1 base and J by 6 bases, 5 bases remained unmatched.